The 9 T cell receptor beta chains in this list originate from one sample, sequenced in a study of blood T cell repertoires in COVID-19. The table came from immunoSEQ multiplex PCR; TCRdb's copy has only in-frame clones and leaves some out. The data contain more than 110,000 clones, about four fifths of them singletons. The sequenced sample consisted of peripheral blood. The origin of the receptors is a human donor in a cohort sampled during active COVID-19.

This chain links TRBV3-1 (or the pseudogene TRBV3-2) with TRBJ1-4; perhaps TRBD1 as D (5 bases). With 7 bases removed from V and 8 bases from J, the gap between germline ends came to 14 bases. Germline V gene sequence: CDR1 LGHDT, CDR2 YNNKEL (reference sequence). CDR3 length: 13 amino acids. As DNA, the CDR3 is TGTGCCAGCAAAGCGCAGGGTGGAGAAAAACTGTTTTTT. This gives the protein CASKAQGGEKLFF.

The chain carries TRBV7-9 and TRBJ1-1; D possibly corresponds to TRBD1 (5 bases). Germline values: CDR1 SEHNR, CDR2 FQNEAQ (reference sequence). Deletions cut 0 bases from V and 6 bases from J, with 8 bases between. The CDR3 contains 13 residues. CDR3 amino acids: CASSLARAAEAFF. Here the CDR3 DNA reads TGTGCCAGCAGCTTAGCCAGGGCGGCTGAAGCTTTCTTT.

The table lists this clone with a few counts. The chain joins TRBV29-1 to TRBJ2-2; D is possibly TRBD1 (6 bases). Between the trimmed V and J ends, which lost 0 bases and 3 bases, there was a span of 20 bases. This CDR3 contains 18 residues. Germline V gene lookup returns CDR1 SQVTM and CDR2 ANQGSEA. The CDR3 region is CSVEEPQGTRVHTGELFF. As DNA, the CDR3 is TGCAGCGTTGAAGAGCCGCAAGGGACAAGGGTTCACACCGGGGAGCTGTTTTTT.

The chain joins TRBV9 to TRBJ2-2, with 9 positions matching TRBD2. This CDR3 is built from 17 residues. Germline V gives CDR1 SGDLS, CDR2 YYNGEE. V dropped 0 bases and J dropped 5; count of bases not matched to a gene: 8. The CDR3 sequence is CASSVELAGPGTGELFF. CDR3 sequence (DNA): TGTGCCAGCAGCGTAGAGCTAGCGGGGCCGGGTACCGGGGAGCTGTTTTTT.

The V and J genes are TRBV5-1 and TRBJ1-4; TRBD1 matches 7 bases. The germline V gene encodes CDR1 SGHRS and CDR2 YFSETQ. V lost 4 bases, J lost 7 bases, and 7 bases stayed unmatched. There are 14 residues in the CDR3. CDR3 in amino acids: CASSPTGSSEKLFF. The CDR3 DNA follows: TGCGCCAGCAGCCCGACAGGGTCGAGTGAAAAACTGTTTTTT.

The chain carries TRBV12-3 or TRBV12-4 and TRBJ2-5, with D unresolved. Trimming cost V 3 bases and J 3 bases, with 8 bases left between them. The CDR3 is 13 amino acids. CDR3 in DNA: TGTGCCAGCAGTTTTAGTAATGAAGAGACCCAGTACTTC. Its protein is CASSFSNEETQYF.

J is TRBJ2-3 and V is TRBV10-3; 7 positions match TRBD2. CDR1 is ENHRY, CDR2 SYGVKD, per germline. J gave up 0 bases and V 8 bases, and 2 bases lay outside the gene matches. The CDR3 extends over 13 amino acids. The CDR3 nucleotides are TGTGCCATCCAAGCGGGAAGCACAGATACGCAGTATTTT. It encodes CAIQAGSTDTQYF.

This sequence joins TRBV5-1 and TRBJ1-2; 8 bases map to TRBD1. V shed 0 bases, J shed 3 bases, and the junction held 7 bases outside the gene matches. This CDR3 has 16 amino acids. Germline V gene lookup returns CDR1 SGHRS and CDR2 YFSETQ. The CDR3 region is CASSLDGQGEHYGYTF. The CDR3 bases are TGCGCCAGCAGCTTGGACGGACAGGGCGAACACTATGGCTACACCTTC.

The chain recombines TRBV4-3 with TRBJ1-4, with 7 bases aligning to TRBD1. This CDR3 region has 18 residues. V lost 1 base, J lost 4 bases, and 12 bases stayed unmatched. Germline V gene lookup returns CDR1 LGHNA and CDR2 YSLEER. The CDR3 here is CASSQGLLTGAFNEKLFF. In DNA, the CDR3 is TGCGCCAGCAGCCAAGGTCTCCTTACAGGGGCCTTTAATGAAAAACTGTTTTTT.